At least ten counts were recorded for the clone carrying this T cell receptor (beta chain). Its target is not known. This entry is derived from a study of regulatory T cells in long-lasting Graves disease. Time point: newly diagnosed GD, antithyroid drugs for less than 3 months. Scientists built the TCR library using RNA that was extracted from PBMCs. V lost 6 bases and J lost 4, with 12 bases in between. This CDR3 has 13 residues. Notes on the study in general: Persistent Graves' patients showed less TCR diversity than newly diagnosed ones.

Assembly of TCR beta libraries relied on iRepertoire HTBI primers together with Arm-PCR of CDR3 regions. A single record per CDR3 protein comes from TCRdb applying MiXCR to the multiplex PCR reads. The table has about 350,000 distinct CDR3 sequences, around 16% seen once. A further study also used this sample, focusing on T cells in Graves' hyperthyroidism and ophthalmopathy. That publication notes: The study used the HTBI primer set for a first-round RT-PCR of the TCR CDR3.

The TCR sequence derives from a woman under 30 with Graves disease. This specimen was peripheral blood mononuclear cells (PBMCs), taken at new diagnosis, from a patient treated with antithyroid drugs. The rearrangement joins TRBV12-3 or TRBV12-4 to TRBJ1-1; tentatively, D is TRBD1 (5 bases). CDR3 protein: CASRWGDATEAFF. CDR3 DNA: TGTGCCAGCAGGTGGGGGGATGCCACTGAAGCTTTCTTT.